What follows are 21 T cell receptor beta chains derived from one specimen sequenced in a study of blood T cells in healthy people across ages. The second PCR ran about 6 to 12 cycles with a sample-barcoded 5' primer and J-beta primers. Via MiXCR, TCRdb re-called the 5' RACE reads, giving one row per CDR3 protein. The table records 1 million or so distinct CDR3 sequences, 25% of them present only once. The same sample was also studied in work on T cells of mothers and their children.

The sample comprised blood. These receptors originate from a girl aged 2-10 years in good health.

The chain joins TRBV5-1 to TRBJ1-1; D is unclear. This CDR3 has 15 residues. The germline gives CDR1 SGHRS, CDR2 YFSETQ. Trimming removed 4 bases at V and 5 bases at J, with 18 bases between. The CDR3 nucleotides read TGCGCCAGCAGCCGAGAGACCGGGATTTATACTGAAGCTTTCTTT. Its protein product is CASSRETGIYTEAFF.

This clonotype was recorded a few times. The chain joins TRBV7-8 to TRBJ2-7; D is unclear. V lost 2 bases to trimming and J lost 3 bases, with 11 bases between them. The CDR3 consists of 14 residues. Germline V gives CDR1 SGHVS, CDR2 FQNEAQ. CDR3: CASSLRVNGYEQYF. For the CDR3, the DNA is TGTGCCAGCAGCTTACGCGTGAATGGCTACGAGCAGTACTTC.

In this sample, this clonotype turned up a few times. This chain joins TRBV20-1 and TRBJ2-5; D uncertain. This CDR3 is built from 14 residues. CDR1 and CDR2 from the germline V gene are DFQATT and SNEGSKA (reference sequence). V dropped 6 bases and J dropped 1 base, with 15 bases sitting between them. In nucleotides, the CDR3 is TGCAGTGCCCTCGTTTTCACGACCCAAGAGACCCAGTACTTC. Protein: CSALVFTTQETQYF.

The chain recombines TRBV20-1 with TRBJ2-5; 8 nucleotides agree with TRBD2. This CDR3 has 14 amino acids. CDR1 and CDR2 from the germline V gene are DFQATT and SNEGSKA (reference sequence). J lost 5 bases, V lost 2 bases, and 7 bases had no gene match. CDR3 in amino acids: CSARRAGEGETQYF. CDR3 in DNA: TGCAGTGCTAGACGAGCGGGAGAAGGGGAGACCCAGTACTTC.

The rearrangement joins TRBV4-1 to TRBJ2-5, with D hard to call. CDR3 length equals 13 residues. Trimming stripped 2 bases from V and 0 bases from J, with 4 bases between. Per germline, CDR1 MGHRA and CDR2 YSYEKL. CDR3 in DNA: TGCGCCAGCAGCCAATGGAACCAAGAGACCCAGTACTTC. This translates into CASSQWNQETQYF.

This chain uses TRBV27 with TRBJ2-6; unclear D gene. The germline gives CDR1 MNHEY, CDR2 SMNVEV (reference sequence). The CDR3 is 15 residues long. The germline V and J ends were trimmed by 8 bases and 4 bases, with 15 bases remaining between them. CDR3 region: CASVALPLGANVLTF. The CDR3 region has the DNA TGTGCCAGCGTCGCGTTGCCTCTGGGGGCCAACGTCCTGACTTTC.

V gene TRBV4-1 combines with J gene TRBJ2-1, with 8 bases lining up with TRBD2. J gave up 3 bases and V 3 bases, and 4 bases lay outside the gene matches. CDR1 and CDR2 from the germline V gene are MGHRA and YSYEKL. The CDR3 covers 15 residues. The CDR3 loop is CASSHRLANYNEQFF. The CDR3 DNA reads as TGCGCCAGCAGCCACCGACTAGCGAACTACAATGAGCAGTTCTTC.

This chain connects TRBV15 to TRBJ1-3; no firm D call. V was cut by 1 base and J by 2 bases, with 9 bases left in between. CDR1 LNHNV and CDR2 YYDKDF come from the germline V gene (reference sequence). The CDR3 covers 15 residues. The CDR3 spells CATSRGVDPGNTIYF. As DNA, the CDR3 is TGTGCCACCAGCAGAGGGGTGGACCCTGGAAACACCATATATTTT.

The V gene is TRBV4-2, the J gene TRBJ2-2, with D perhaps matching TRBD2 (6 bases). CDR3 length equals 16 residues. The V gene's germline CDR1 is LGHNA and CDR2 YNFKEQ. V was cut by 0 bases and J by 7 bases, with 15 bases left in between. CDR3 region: CASSQDSTREVGELFF. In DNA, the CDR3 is TGTGCCAGCAGCCAAGATAGCACTAGGGAGGTCGGGGAGCTGTTTTTT.

DNA for the CDR3: TGCGCCAGCAGCTACCGGGACAGGGAAACGACTGAAGCTTTCTTT. It codes for CASSYRDRETTEAFF. This chain connects TRBV5-1 to TRBJ1-1, with 9 nucleotides matching TRBD1. Germline CDR1 and CDR2: SGHRS and YFSETQ. J lost 5 bases, V lost 3 bases, and 8 bases had no gene match. This CDR3 has 15 amino acids. Drawing the rest from reference TRBV5-1 and TRBJ1-1, the complete variable domain is KAGVTQTPRYLIKTRGQQVTLSCSPISGHRSVSWYQQTPGQGLQFLFEYFSETQRNKGNFPGRFSGRQFSNSRSEMNVSTLELGDSALYLCASSYRDRETTEAFFGQGTRLTVV.

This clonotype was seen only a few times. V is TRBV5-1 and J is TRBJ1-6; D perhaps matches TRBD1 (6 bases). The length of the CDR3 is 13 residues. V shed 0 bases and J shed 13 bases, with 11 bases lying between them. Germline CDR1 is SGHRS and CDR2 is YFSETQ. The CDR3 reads CASSLEGDIPLHF. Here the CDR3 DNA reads TGCGCCAGCAGCTTGGAGGGGGACATCCCCCTCCACTTT.

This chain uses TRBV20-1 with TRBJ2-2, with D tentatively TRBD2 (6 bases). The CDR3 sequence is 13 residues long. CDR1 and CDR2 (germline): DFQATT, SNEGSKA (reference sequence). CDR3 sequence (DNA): TGCAGCGCCCGGGGGAGTAACACCGGGGAGCTGTTTTTT. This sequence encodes CSARGSNTGELFF.

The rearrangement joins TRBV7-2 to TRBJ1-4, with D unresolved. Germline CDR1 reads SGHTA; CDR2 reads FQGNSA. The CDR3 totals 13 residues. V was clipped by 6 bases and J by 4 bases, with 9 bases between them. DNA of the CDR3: TGTGCCAGCAGACGGAGCGATAATGAAAAACTGTTTTTT. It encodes CASRRSDNEKLFF.

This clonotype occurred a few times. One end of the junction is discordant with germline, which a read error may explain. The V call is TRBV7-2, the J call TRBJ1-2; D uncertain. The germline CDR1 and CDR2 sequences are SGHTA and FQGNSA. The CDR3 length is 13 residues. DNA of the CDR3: TGCGCCAGCAGTCCGATGACCTACTATGGCTACACCTTC. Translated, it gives CASSPMTYYGYTF.

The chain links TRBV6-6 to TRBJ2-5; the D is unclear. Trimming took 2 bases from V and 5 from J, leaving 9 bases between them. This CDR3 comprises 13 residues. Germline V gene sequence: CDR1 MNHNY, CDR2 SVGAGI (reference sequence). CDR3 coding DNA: TGTGCCAGCAGTTACGGAGTCAGCGAGACCCAGTACTTC. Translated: CASSYGVSETQYF.

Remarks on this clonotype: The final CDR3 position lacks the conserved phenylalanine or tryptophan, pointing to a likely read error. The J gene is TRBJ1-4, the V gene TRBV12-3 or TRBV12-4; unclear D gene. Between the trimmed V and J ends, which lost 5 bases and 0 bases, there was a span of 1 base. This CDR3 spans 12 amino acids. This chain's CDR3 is CASSPTNEKLFI. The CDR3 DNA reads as TGTGCCAGCAGTCCAACTAATGAAAAACTGTTTATT.

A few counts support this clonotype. CDR3 in DNA: TGCAGCGTTGAAAGACCGGACAGCCCACCCAGCGAGCAGTACTTC. Its protein product is CSVERPDSPPSEQYF. The chain employs TRBV29-1 and TRBJ2-7; D might be TRBD1 (6 bases). Germline-derived CDR1 and CDR2 are SQVTM and ANQGSEA. This CDR3 contains 15 residues. The germline V and J ends were trimmed by 2 bases and 6 bases, with 20 bases remaining between them.

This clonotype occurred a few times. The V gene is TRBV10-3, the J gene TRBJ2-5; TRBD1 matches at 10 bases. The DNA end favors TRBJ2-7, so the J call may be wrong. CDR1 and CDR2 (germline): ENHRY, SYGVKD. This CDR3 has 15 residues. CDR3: CAIRLSGQGNGEQYF. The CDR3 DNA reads TGTGCCATCAGATTATCGGGACAGGGGAATGGCGAGCAGTACTTC.

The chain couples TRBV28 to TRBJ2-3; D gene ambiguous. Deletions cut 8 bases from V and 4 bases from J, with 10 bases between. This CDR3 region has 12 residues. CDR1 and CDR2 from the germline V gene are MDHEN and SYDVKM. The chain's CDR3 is CASQKIPDTQYF. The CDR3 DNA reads TGTGCCAGCCAAAAAATCCCAGATACGCAGTATTTT.

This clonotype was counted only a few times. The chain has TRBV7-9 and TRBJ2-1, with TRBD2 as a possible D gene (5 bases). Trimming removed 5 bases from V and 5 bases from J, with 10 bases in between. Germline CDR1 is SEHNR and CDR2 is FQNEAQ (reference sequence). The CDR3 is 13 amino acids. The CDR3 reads CASSEGLHNEQFF. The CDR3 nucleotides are TGTGCCAGCAGCGAGGGTTTGCACAATGAGCAGTTCTTC.

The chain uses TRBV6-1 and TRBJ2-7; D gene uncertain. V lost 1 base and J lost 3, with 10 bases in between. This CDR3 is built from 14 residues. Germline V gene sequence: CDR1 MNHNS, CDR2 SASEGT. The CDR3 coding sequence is TGTGCCAGCAGTGAAGAGATGCAGAACTACGAGCAGTACTTC. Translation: CASSEEMQNYEQYF.